Listed below are T cell receptor beta chains from one sample, sequenced in a study of blood T cell repertoires in COVID-19. The method was immunoSEQ multiplex PCR; TCRdb's version includes in-frame clones alone and lacks a portion of them. The table has about 110,000 clones, nearly 90% seen once; the top ten hold around 4.4%. The sample consisted of peripheral blood. These receptors were taken from a human donor in a cohort sampled during active COVID-19. Both conserved end residues are part of each CDR3. Fields, in order: V gene, clone size, D gene, J gene, CDR3 protein, CDR3 DNA. The D gene is left open where the match is weak. Size tells how often a clone was seen (once, few, many) or the class of an expanded clone, and some rows leave it out.

TRBV7-9	.	.	TRBJ1-1	CASSLQGSFEAFF	TGTGCCAGCAGCTTGCAGGGGAGCTTTGAAGCTTTCTTT
TRBV9	.	TRBD1	TRBJ2-3	CASSVGGGISTDTQYF	TGTGCCAGCAGCGTAGGAGGGGGCATTAGCACAGATACGCAGTATTTT
TRBV11-2	.	.	TRBJ1-3	CASSGARSGNTIYF	TGTGCCAGCAGCGGGGCCCGCTCTGGAAACACCATATATTTT
TRBV7-9	.	.	TRBJ1-6	CASSFRLSSYNSPLHF	TGTGCCAGCAGCTTTCGCCTGAGCTCCTATAATTCACCCCTCCACTTT
TRBV6-5	.	TRBD1	TRBJ1-1	CASSTPGTGGFEAFF	TGTGCCAGCAGTACTCCCGGGACAGGGGGCTTTGAAGCTTTCTTT
TRBV7-2	.	.	TRBJ1-5	CASSLLGGNQPQHF	TGTGCCAGCAGCTTATTAGGAGGCAATCAGCCCCAGCATTTT
TRBV11-2	.	.	TRBJ2-1	CASSLDGKGLLPEQFF	TGTGCCAGCAGCTTAGATGGAAAGGGGCTCCTTCCTGAGCAGTTCTTC
TRBV7-9	.	.	TRBJ2-3	CASSLYRAIISTDTQYF	TGTGCCAGCAGCTTATACAGGGCCATAATCAGCACAGATACGCAGTATTTT
TRBV6-4	once	.	TRBJ2-3	CASSERITDTQYF	TGTGCCAGCAGTGAGCGGATCACAGATACGCAGTATTTT
TRBV5-8	.	.	TRBJ2-1	CASSLTNLKQFF	TGTGCCAGCAGCTTGACAAACCTGAAGCAGTTCTTC
TRBV7-2	.	TRBD1	TRBJ1-5	CASSLAGQRNRQPQHF	TGTGCCAGCAGCTTAGCGGGACAGAGAAATCGTCAGCCCCAGCATTTT
TRBV11-2	.	TRBD1	TRBJ1-2	CASSTGTGGNYGYTF	TGTGCCAGCAGCACCGGGACAGGGGGTAACTATGGCTACACCTTC
TRBV7-2	.	.	TRBJ2-1	CASSLVSTYNEQFF	TGTGCCAGCAGCTTAGTTTCAACATACAATGAGCAGTTCTTC
TRBV4-1	.	TRBD1	TRBJ1-4	CASRQTGTANEKLFF	TGCGCCAGCAGACAGACCGGGACAGCGAATGAAAAACTGTTTTTT
TRBV5-4	few	TRBD2	TRBJ2-1	CASSQSGGAYNEQFF	TGTGCCAGCAGCCAGAGCGGGGGGGCCTACAATGAGCAGTTCTTC
TRBV7-9	.	TRBD2	TRBJ2-1	CASSLPGLALYNEQFF	TGTGCCAGCAGCTTACCGGGACTAGCGCTCTACAATGAGCAGTTCTTC
TRBV29-1	.	TRBD2	TRBJ2-7	CSVDGTSGRFGEQYF	TGCAGCGTGGACGGGACTAGCGGGAGATTTGGCGAGCAGTACTTC
TRBV5-4	.	TRBD2	TRBJ2-7	CASSLVPTSGYEQYF	TGTGCCAGCAGCTTGGTCCCGACTAGCGGATACGAGCAGTACTTC
TRBV4-3	.	TRBD2	TRBJ2-1	CASSQRTRPGTSGRAISNEQFF	TGCGCCAGCAGCCAACGGACCAGACCCGGGACTAGCGGGAGGGCCATTAGCAATGAGCAGTTCTTC
TRBV30	.	.	TRBJ2-7	CAWQPGVNEQYF	TGTGCCTGGCAACCAGGGGTAAACGAGCAGTACTTC
TRBV19	.	.	TRBJ1-1	CASSIAQSRFGGDF	TGTGCCAGTAGTATAGCCCAATCCAGGTTCGGGGGGGACTTT
TRBV14	.	.	TRBJ2-1	CASSRDNSVYNEQFF	TGTGCCAGCAGCCGAGATAATAGCGTATACAATGAGCAGTTCTTC
TRBV18	.	TRBD1	TRBJ2-3	CASPLPRQGLGDTQYF	TGTGCCAGCCCACTCCCCAGACAGGGGTTAGGAGATACGCAGTATTTT
TRBV28	.	TRBD1	TRBJ1-1	CASINPAGQGPRTEAFF	TGTGCCAGCATAAACCCCGCGGGACAGGGTCCTCGGACTGAAGCTTTCTTT
TRBV2	.	.	TRBJ2-7	CASSEGAGTGYEQYF	TGTGCCAGCAGTGAAGGGGCGGGGACCGGCTACGAGCAGTACTTC
TRBV7-2	.	.	TRBJ1-1	CASSLGQVNTEAFF	TGTGCCAGCAGCTTAGGACAGGTGAACACTGAAGCTTTCTTT
TRBV20-1	.	.	TRBJ1-2	CSARQGVGYTF	TGCAGTGCTAGACAGGGTGTTGGCTACACCTTC
TRBV7-8	.	TRBD2	TRBJ2-1	CASSLALVAGVAAGQFF	TGTGCCAGCAGCTTAGCGCTCGTGGCGGGAGTGGCGGCTGGGCAGTTCTTC
TRBV7-8	.	.	TRBJ2-7	CASSFVAPESSYEQYF	TGTGCCAGCAGCTTCGTGGCTCCCGAAAGCTCCTACGAGCAGTACTTC
TRBV6-5	.	.	TRBJ2-6	CASSYSKQPGANVLTF	TGTGCCAGCAGTTACTCGAAGCAACCCGGGGCCAACGTCCTGACTTTC
TRBV27	.	.	TRBJ2-7	CASSLTGRGIYEQYF	TGTGCCAGCAGCCTCACAGGGAGGGGAATCTACGAGCAGTACTTC
TRBV7-3	.	.	TRBJ1-1	CASSLSSGRSTEAFF	TGTGCCAGCAGCTTATCTAGCGGGCGGAGCACTGAAGCTTTCTTT
TRBV12-3/TRBV12-4	.	.	TRBJ1-4	CASHSASGEKLFF	TGTGCCAGCCACTCCGCTAGTGGTGAAAAACTGTTTTTT
TRBV6-2/TRBV6-3	.	.	TRBJ2-1	CASSYSISNEQFF	TGTGCCAGCAGTTACTCGATCAGCAATGAGCAGTTCTTC
TRBV18	.	.	TRBJ1-2	CASSPGNGVYGYTF	TGTGCCAGCTCACCAGGAAACGGGGTCTATGGCTACACCTTC
TRBV7-8	.	.	TRBJ2-7	CASSSEGWANEQYF	TGTGCCAGCAGCTCAGAAGGATGGGCGAACGAGCAGTACTTC
TRBV7-6	.	.	TRBJ2-3	CASSLWITAGDTQYF	TGTGCCAGCAGCTTATGGATAACCGCAGGAGATACGCAGTATTTT
TRBV10-2	once	.	TRBJ2-7	CASSGAIYEQYF	TGCGCCAGCAGTGGCGCGATCTACGAGCAGTACTTC
TRBV11-2	.	TRBD1	TRBJ2-5	CASSPQGQVFSETQYF	TGTGCCAGCAGCCCACAAGGACAGGTTTTTTCAGAGACCCAGTACTTC
TRBV7-6	.	TRBD2	TRBJ2-1	CASSSLAGVPNEQFF	TGTGCCAGCAGCAGTCTAGCGGGAGTCCCCAATGAGCAGTTCTTC
TRBV20-1	.	.	TRBJ1-4	CSAREVEKLFF	TGCAGTGCTAGGGAGGTTGAAAAACTGTTTTTT
TRBV6-2/TRBV6-3	.	TRBD2	TRBJ2-3	CASSYRTSGGAGDTQYF	TGTGCCAGCAGTTACCGGACTAGCGGGGGAGCGGGAGATACGCAGTATTTT
TRBV7-2	.	TRBD2	TRBJ2-7	CASSSLAGGPVEQYF	TGTGCCAGCAGCTCCCTAGCGGGAGGGCCTGTCGAGCAGTACTTC
TRBV25-1	.	TRBD2	TRBJ2-7	CASSPQGTRSYEQYF	TGTGCCAGCAGCCCTCAGGGGACTAGGTCCTACGAGCAGTACTTC
TRBV5-8	few	.	TRBJ1-5	CASSLQSNQPQHF	TGTGCCAGCAGCTTACAAAGCAATCAGCCCCAGCATTTT
TRBV9	.	.	TRBJ2-1	CASSVGGGALGAEQFF	TGTGCCAGCAGCGTAGGAGGGGGGGCCCTGGGAGCTGAGCAGTTCTTC
TRBV6-5	.	.	TRBJ1-2	CASSYSSRGGYGYTF	TGTGCCAGCAGTTACTCGAGCAGGGGCGGATATGGCTACACCTTC
TRBV28	.	.	TRBJ1-2	CASRSTGDNYGYTF	TGTGCCAGCAGGAGTACGGGGGACAACTATGGCTACACCTTC
TRBV27	.	.	TRBJ1-6	CASSSTGFPSSYNSPLHF	TGTGCCAGCAGTTCGACGGGGTTCCCGAGCTCCTATAATTCACCCCTCCACTTT
TRBV3-1/TRBV3-2	.	TRBD2	TRBJ2-5	CASTRLAGEETQYF	TGTGCCAGCACCCGACTAGCGGGGGAAGAGACCCAGTACTTC
TRBV2	.	TRBD2	TRBJ2-3	CASRPGLGTDTQYF	TGTGCCAGCAGGCCGGGACTAGGGACAGATACGCAGTATTTT
TRBV3-1/TRBV3-2	.	TRBD2	TRBJ2-7	CASSRAAGLAAGSGEQYF	TGTGCCAGCAGCCGAGCGGCGGGACTAGCGGCTGGCTCAGGGGAGCAGTACTTC
TRBV18	.	.	TRBJ1-5	CASSPLRVPNAHQPQHF	TGTGCCAGCTCACCACTCCGAGTTCCTAATGCCCATCAGCCCCAGCATTTT
TRBV28	.	TRBD1	TRBJ2-2	CASSSGQRTGELFF	TGTGCCAGCAGTTCGGGACAGAGGACCGGGGAGCTGTTTTTT